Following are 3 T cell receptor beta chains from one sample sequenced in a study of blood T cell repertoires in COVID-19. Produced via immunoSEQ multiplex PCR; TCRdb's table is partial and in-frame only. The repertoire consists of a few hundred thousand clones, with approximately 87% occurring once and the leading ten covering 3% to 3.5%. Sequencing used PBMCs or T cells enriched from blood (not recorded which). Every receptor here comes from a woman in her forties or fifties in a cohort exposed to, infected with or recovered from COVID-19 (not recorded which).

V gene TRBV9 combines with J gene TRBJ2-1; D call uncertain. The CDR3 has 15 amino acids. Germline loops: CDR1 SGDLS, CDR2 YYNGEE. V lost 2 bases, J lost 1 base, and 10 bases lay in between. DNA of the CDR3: TGTGCCAGCAGCGTCAGCGATGGGTCCTACAATGAGCAGTTCTTC. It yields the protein CASSVSDGSYNEQFF. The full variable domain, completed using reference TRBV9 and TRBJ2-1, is DSGVTQTPKHLITATGQRVTLRCSPRSGDLSVYWYQQSLDQGLQFLIQYYNGEERAKGNILERFSAQQFPDLHSELNLSSLELGDSALYFCASSVSDGSYNEQFFGPGTRLTVL.

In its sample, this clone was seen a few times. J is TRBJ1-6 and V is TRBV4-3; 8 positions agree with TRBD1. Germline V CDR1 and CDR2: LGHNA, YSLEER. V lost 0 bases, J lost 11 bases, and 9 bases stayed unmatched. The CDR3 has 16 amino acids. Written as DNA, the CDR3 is TGCGCCAGCAGCCAAGAAAGCCGGACAGGGTACGCACCCCTCCACTTT. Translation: CASSQESRTGYAPLHF.

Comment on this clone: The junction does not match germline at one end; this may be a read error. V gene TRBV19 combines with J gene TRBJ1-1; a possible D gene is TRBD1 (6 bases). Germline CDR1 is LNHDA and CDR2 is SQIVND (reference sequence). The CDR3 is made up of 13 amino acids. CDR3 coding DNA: TGTGCCAGTAGTATAGTTACAGGGATTGAAGGTTTCTTT. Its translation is CASSIVTGIEGFF.